Below, 27 T cell receptor beta chains from the same sample are listed, as sequenced in a study of T cell responses to AZD1222 COVID-19 vaccine. TCRdb's table, derived via immunoSEQ multiplex PCR, lists solely in-frame clones and lacks some. The table includes under 200,000 clones, about 90% detected once. The sequencing used peripheral blood, collected 28 days after the second AZD1222 dose. These receptor sequences come from an adult who received the AZD1222 COVID-19 vaccine.

The gene calls are TRBV7-3 and TRBJ1-4; perhaps TRBD1 as D (5 bases). CDR1 and CDR2 from the germline V gene are SGHTA and FQGTGA. V gave up 5 bases and J gave up 10 bases, with 17 bases separating them. CDR3 length: 14 residues. In DNA form, the CDR3 reads TGTGCCAGCAGCGAGGGGTCTCCTTTGGGAAAACTGTTTTTT. Protein sequence: CASSEGSPLGKLFF.

V gene TRBV28 combines with J gene TRBJ1-2; D is unclear. CDR1 and CDR2 from the germline V gene are MDHEN and SYDVKM. The CDR3 extends over 14 amino acids. The V gene lost 8 bases and the J gene lost 4 bases, with 17 bases spanning the gap. Here the CDR3 reads CASVSGRVGYGYTF. The CDR3, as DNA: TGTGCCAGCGTATCTGGAAGGGTGGGCTATGGCTACACCTTC.

The J gene is TRBJ1-4, the V gene TRBV2; possible D gene TRBD1, 5 bases. Trimming pared 7 bases from V and 4 bases from J, leaving 19 bases between. The CDR3 totals 16 residues. Germline CDR1 is SNHLY and CDR2 is FYNNEI. The CDR3 is CASTGQRGGDNEKLFF. CDR3 sequence (DNA): TGTGCCAGCACCGGTCAGCGGGGGGGTGATAATGAAAAACTGTTTTTT.

The chain couples TRBV25-1 to TRBJ1-2; D may be TRBD1 (5 bases). Germline V gene lookup returns CDR1 MGHDK and CDR2 SYGVNS. The V end lost 1 base, the J end lost 2 bases, and 11 bases lay between the germline ends. The CDR3 extends over 15 amino acids. The CDR3 bases are TGTGCCAGCAGTGAATGGGGGGGATTAAACTATGGCTACACCTTC. This encodes CASSEWGGLNYGYTF.

V usage is TRBV5-5 and J usage is TRBJ1-2, with D hard to call. CDR1 SGHKS and CDR2 YYEKEE come from the germline V gene (reference sequence). The CDR3 contains 13 residues. Trimming stripped 0 bases from V and 3 bases from J, with 6 bases between. CDR3 protein: CASSLGGDYGYTF. The CDR3 coding sequence is TGTGCCAGCAGCTTGGGGGGAGACTATGGCTACACCTTC.

This chain connects TRBV29-1 to TRBJ1-3; 10 bases line up with TRBD1. The length of the CDR3 is 15 residues. Germline V CDR1 and CDR2: SQVTM, ANQGSEA. V lost 4 bases and J lost 0; bases outside the gene matches: 3. The CDR3 sequence is CSVVGDRGSGNTIYF. DNA of the CDR3: TGCAGCGTTGTGGGGGACAGGGGCTCTGGAAACACCATATATTTT.

This clone has just one count. Mismatch with germline at one junction end may stem from a read error. The J gene is TRBJ1-6, the V gene TRBV27; no definite D call. The CDR3 covers 12 residues. Germline CDR1 and CDR2: MNHEY and SMNVEV (reference sequence). The CDR3 bases are TGTGCCAGCGGCCTTCGGAATTCGCCCCTCCACTTT. Translation: CASGLRNSPLHF.

The chain carries TRBV5-1 and TRBJ2-7; 8 nucleotides match TRBD1. CDR1 is SGHRS and CDR2 is YFSETQ in the germline V gene. Trimming removed 0 bases from V and 5 bases from J; junction bases left unmatched: 4. The CDR3 spans 14 residues. The chain's CDR3 is CASSLATGDDEQYF. The CDR3 nucleotides read TGCGCCAGCAGCTTGGCGACAGGGGACGACGAGCAGTACTTC.

The chain carries TRBV2 and TRBJ1-1; D unclear. The V gene's germline CDR1 is SNHLY and CDR2 FYNNEI. CDR3 length: 14 residues. V lost 5 bases, J lost 1 base, and 11 bases lay in between. Here the CDR3 reads CASSTVPPNTEAFF. Here the CDR3 DNA reads TGTGCCAGCAGTACAGTCCCACCGAACACTGAAGCTTTCTTT.

This chain joins TRBV7-8 and TRBJ1-1; D gene ambiguous. The CDR3 loop spans 14 amino acids. The germline V and J ends were trimmed by 6 bases and 0 bases, with 11 bases remaining between them. Germline lookup yields CDR1 SGHVS and CDR2 FQNEAQ. DNA of the CDR3: TGTGCCAGCAGTCTAAGGCCCATGAACACTGAAGCTTTCTTT. As protein: CASSLRPMNTEAFF.

The chain is built from TRBV5-6 and TRBJ1-1; TRBD1 matches 10 bases. The CDR3 is 16 residues long. Per the germline V gene, CDR1 is SGHDT and CDR2 is YYEEEE. V was clipped by 4 bases and J by 3 bases; unmatched bases: 9. CDR3 residues: CASSPGRQGADTEAFF. The CDR3 bases are TGTGCCAGCAGCCCCGGCCGACAGGGGGCAGACACTGAAGCTTTCTTT.

This chain joins TRBV29-1 and TRBJ1-5, with no clear D. Trimming took 1 base from V and 1 from J, leaving 11 bases between them. This CDR3 region has 15 residues. CDR1 is SQVTM and CDR2 is ANQGSEA in the germline V gene. CDR3 region: CSVEGAGGSNQPQHF. The CDR3 DNA is TGCAGCGTTGAAGGGGCAGGAGGCAGCAATCAGCCCCAGCATTTT.

The chain uses TRBV5-1 and TRBJ1-2; 7 bases line up with TRBD1. From germline, CDR1 is SGHRS and CDR2 YFSETQ. The CDR3 covers 14 residues. V trimming: 4 bases; J trimming: 4 bases; junction bases outside the gene matches: 7. CDR3 in amino acids: CASSPYGTAYGYTF. The CDR3 coding sequence is TGCGCCAGCAGCCCTTACGGGACAGCCTATGGCTACACCTTC.

The chain employs TRBV2 and TRBJ1-1; a weak D match, TRBD1 (6 bases). This CDR3 is 13 amino acids long. Per the germline V gene, CDR1 is SNHLY and CDR2 is FYNNEI. V was cut by 6 bases and J by 4 bases, with 12 bases left in between. The CDR3 reads CASSGTSGTEAFF. DNA of the CDR3: TGTGCCAGCAGCGGGACATCCGGCACTGAAGCTTTCTTT.

V is TRBV7-2 and J is TRBJ2-1; the D is unclear. Germline CDR1 is SGHTA and CDR2 is FQGNSA. This CDR3 has 11 residues. V shed 2 bases and J shed 9 bases, with 5 bases lying between them. CDR3 sequence (DNA): TGTGCCAGCAGCTTAATCGGTGAGCAGTTCTTC. It specifies CASSLIGEQFF.

This rearrangement joins TRBV12-3 or TRBV12-4 to TRBJ1-1, with D possibly matching TRBD1 (5 bases). Deletions cut 6 bases from V and 4 bases from J, with 9 bases between. The CDR3 is 12 amino acids. CDR3 coding DNA: TGTGCCAGCAGGTCGGGACTCACTGAAGCTTTCTTT. This sequence encodes CASRSGLTEAFF.

This chain uses TRBV7-2 with TRBJ2-7, with TRBD2 matching 10 bases. V shed 0 bases and J 5 bases; nucleotides not matched to a gene: 7. The CDR3 totals 16 residues. Germline V gene lookup returns CDR1 SGHTA and CDR2 FQGNSA. The CDR3, as DNA: TGTGCCAGCAGCTTAGCAGGAGCGGGGGGGCCCCACGAGCAGTACTTC. This gives the protein CASSLAGAGGPHEQYF.

The chain recombines TRBV15 with TRBJ1-3; 7 positions agree with TRBD1. CDR1 LNHNV and CDR2 YYDKDF come from the germline V gene (reference sequence). The CDR3 runs to 20 residues. The V gene end was trimmed by 3 bases and the J gene end by 4 bases; junction bases not matched to a gene: 21. CDR3 coding DNA: TGTGCCACCAGCAGTACAAAGACCGGACAGGCTGGTTCATCCGGAAACACCATATATTTT. Its translation is CATSSTKTGQAGSSGNTIYF.

V is TRBV5-1 and J is TRBJ1-3; D not certain. The CDR3 sequence is 14 residues long. The V gene's germline CDR1 is SGHRS and CDR2 YFSETQ. With 3 bases removed from V and 0 bases from J, the gap between germline ends came to 7 bases. This chain's CDR3 is CASSSDLSGNTIYF. CDR3 in DNA: TGCGCCAGCAGCTCGGACCTCTCTGGAAACACCATATATTTT.

This chain uses TRBV19 with TRBJ2-1; 8 bases are shared with TRBD2. Germline CDR1 and CDR2: LNHDA and SQIVND (reference sequence). V dropped 5 bases and J dropped 1; count of bases not matched to a gene: 4. The CDR3 consists of 15 residues. DNA of the CDR3: TGTGCCAGTAGTCCAACTAGCGGTTCCTACAATGAGCAGTTCTTC. Its protein product is CASSPTSGSYNEQFF.

The V and J genes are TRBV6-5 and TRBJ1-2, with 7 nucleotides matching TRBD1. In germline, CDR1 is MNHEY, CDR2 SVGAGI. V lost 6 bases to trimming and J lost 5 bases; unmatched junction nucleotides: 9. This CDR3 is 14 amino acids long. As DNA, the CDR3 is TGTGCCAGCAGAGAGAGAGGGACAGCTTATGGCTACACCTTC. Translated: CASRERGTAYGYTF.

The chain is built from TRBV3-1 (or the pseudogene TRBV3-2) and TRBJ1-1, with D tentatively TRBD1 (6 bases). Germline V gene data show CDR1 as LGHDT and CDR2 as YNNKEL (reference sequence). The CDR3 totals 16 residues. The V and J ends lost 1 base and 0 bases respectively, with 12 bases between them. The CDR3 region has the DNA TGTGCCAGCAGCCAAGGGGTCAGGGGTTTGAACACTGAAGCTTTCTTT. It is translated as CASSQGVRGLNTEAFF.

The rearrangement uses TRBV21-1 and TRBJ1-5. TRBV21-1 is recorded as a pseudogene. CDR3 size: 17 residues. Here the CDR3 reads CASSKFGEQDSNQPQHF. CDR3 DNA sequence: TGTGCCAGCAGCAAATTCGGAGAGCAGGATAGCAATCAGCCCCAGCATTTT.

The gene calls are TRBV2 and TRBJ1-1; D may be TRBD1 (5 bases). From germline, CDR1 is SNHLY and CDR2 FYNNEI. This CDR3 has 16 amino acids. The germline V and J ends were trimmed by 3 bases and 0 bases, with 14 bases remaining between them. CDR3 coding DNA: TGTGCCAGCAGTGAGTCGCAGGGTAGGATGAACACTGAAGCTTTCTTT. Protein product: CASSESQGRMNTEAFF. Complete variable domain (other parts from reference TRBV2 and TRBJ1-1): EPEVTQTPSHQVTQMGQEVILRCVPISNHLYFYWYRQILGQKVEFLVSFYNNEISEKSEIFDDQFSVERPDGSNFTLKIRSTKLEDSAMYFCASSESQGRMNTEAFFGQGTRLTVV.

The chain couples TRBV7-9 to TRBJ1-6, with D possibly TRBD1 on 6 matching bases. The CDR3 consists of 15 residues. Germline loops: CDR1 SEHNR, CDR2 FQNEAQ (reference sequence). Deletions cut 7 bases from V and 7 bases from J, with 17 bases between. CDR3 in amino acids: CASTPGTGSNSPLHF. In DNA, the CDR3 is TGTGCCAGCACCCCTGGAACAGGGTCGAATTCACCCCTCCACTTT.

The gene calls are TRBV4-1 and TRBJ1-1; D possibly corresponds to TRBD1 (6 bases). This CDR3 is built from 16 residues. The germline V and J ends were trimmed by 6 bases and 1 base, with 18 bases remaining between them. Per germline, CDR1 MGHRA and CDR2 YSYEKL. CDR3: CASRLQGLQTNTEAFF. CDR3 nucleotides: TGCGCCAGCAGGCTCCAGGGGCTTCAAACGAACACTGAAGCTTTCTTT.

The J gene is TRBJ2-7, the V gene TRBV6-6; the match to TRBD1 covers 11 bases. Per the germline V gene, CDR1 is MNHNY and CDR2 is SVGAGI (reference sequence). After removal of 11 bases from V and 7 bases from J, the junction contained 13 bases not matched to a gene. This CDR3 comprises 14 residues. CDR3 region: CAVRPGTGGREQYF. The CDR3 region has the DNA TGTGCCGTCCGACCCGGGACAGGGGGTAGGGAGCAGTACTTC.